This T cell receptor (beta chain) was recovered during a study of blood T cells in healthy people across ages. A word on this clonotype: Sequence at one end of the junction differs from germline and may be a read error.

The use of a sample-barcoded 5' primer and a J-beta primer mix characterized a second PCR of about 7 to 12 cycles. The template-switch adaptor, which had 12 random nucleotides, put a tag on each cDNA molecule. From the 5' RACE reads, TCRdb called clonotypes with MiXCR, one entry per CDR3 protein. The table has 920,000 or so distinct CDR3 sequences, around 43% seen once. This CDR3 contains 12 residues. Per germline, CDR1 SQVTM and CDR2 ANQGSEA. The TCR was taken from a woman aged 55-69 years in good health. Input material: blood. The rearrangement uses TRBV29-1 and TRBJ1-2; 7 bases align to TRBD1. CDR3 nucleotides: TGCAGCGCAAAACTCGGACAGGTGCTGACATTATTC. The encoded protein is CSAKLGQVLTLF.